This T cell receptor beta chain was sequenced during a study of T-cell memory formation after mild COVID-19. One entry per CDR3 protein results from TCRdb running MiXCR on the 5' RACE reads. The sample shows approximately 400,000 distinct CDR3 sequences, 18% of them seen only once. The CDR3 loop spans 12 amino acids. With 4 bases removed from V and 5 bases from J, the gap between germline ends came to 9 bases. CDR1 and CDR2 from the germline V gene are DFQATT and SNEGSKA (reference sequence). This chain joins TRBV20-1 and TRBJ2-1, with D maybe TRBD1 (5 bases). This clonotype originated in a man aged 18 to 29 who had mild COVID-19 (a few samples of this study predate the infection). Cell type and time point are not known. Sequenced input: PBMCs or a T cell subset sorted from them (not recorded which). The CDR3 here is CSAMRQNNEQFF. CDR3 DNA: TGCAGTGCTATGCGACAGAACAATGAGCAGTTCTTC.